This T cell receptor gamma chain was recovered during a study of γδ T cells in repeated Plasmodium falciparum infection. Concerning this clone itself: A far larger clone lies a single base away; this is likely a read error.

The CDR3 is 11 residues long. The germline V gene encodes CDR1 VENAVY and CDR2 YDSYNSRV. Flow sorting of PBMC yielded separate Vgamma9/Vdelta2+ and Vdelta2-negative gammadelta T cell populations for bulk repertoire analysis. TCRdb fed the multiplex PCR reads into CATT to redo clone calling. This sample yields 25,000 to 35,000 gamma-chain clones, of which under 1.5% are seen a single time; just under 20% belongs to the top ten. This TCR derives from a pool of human donors (malaria-infected and uninfected, not separated). The source material was gamma-delta T cells from blood. The chain recombines TRGV8 with TRGJ1 or TRGJ2. The CDR3 sequence: CATWDRKQKLF. As DNA, the CDR3 is TGTGCCACCTGGGATAGGAAGCAGAAACTCTTC.